The T cell receptor (beta chain) described here comes from a study of T cell responses to AZD1222 COVID-19 vaccine. The table came from immunoSEQ multiplex PCR; TCRdb's copy has only in-frame clones and leaves some out. The data hold over 150,000 clones, with 90% observed a single time. This CDR3 comprises 14 residues. Germline lookup yields CDR1 MNHEY and CDR2 SVGAGI. Trimming left V 7 bases short and J 9 bases short, with 19 bases between. This rearrangement joins TRBV6-5 to TRBJ2-1; D not certain. The receptor was isolated from an adult in good health. The specimen comprised peripheral blood, sampled on day 0 of AZD1222 vaccination. The CDR3, as DNA: TGTGCCAGCAAGACAAGCCCATCCGTATCTGAGCAGTTCTTC. This gives the protein CASKTSPSVSEQFF.